The source of this TCR beta chain is a study of Graves' ophthalmopathy and Graves' hyperthyroidism. Ten or more counts support this clonotype. The antigen is undetermined. Patients were diagnosed from clinical symptoms, serum thyroxine, TRAb, thyroid ultrasound and orbital computed tomography. The CDR3 spans 12 residues. The germline V gene has CDR1 MDHEN and CDR2 SYDVKM. Overall study results and limits: At 70.59% sensitivity and 72.22% specificity, the model predicted progression of the ophthalmopathy.

Amplified TCR beta CDR3 regions were obtained using RNA transcripts as template. In the first round, RT-PCR was carried out with HTBI primers, and a multiplex PCR formed the second round. TCRdb redid the calling of the multiplex PCR reads with MiXCR, one entry per CDR3 protein. Of some 390,000 distinct CDR3 sequences in the sample, around 18% were seen once. This clonotype was sampled from a woman aged 18 to 35 with Graves' ophthalmopathy. The sample was peripheral blood. This chain connects TRBV28 to TRBJ1-5; D may be TRBD1 (5 bases). The DNA of the CDR3 is TGTGTCTCCGGGACGGCTAATCAGCCCCAGCATTTT. Its protein is CVSGTANQPQHF.